This T cell receptor (beta chain) appears in the sequencing data of a study of T-cell reconstitution after alpha-beta-depleted transplantation in children. Preparation of the TCRbeta library used unique molecular identifiers. TCRdb reanalysed the PCR reads using MiXCR and keeps one entry per CDR3 protein. The sample consists of some 840,000 distinct CDR3 sequences, roughly 15% of them appearing once. Per the germline V gene, CDR1 is SGHVS and CDR2 is FQNEAQ. CDR3 length: 16 amino acids. The ends were cut back, 2 bases at V and 3 bases at J, with 14 bases in the middle. Regarding the study as a whole: When one year had passed after transplant, most T-cell counts and diversity came from newly produced T cells. Expanded clones from the graft, numbering several hundred, reportedly supplied alpha-beta T cells about two months after transplant. At day 60, the high TCRbeta diversity found in some patients originated from recipient T cells and thymic progenitors that had survived.

This clonotype showed up just a few times. The target antigen is unknown. The material sequenced was PBMCs, mostly from graft donor cells, taken 360 days after TCRalphabeta/CD19-depleted stem cell transplant. This TCR came from a male patient between 10 and 17 years old who had a stem cell transplant for acute lymphoblastic leukemia, so the T cells may come from the graft donor. The V call is TRBV7-8, the J call TRBJ1-5; D not certain. The CDR3 sequence is CASSLYRIHYNQPQHF. CDR3 DNA: TGTGCCAGCAGCTTATACCGGATTCACTACAATCAGCCCCAGCATTTT.